The rows below give T cell receptor beta chains drawn from one sample of a study of T cells in Graves' hyperthyroidism and ophthalmopathy. Each CDR3 protein is one row after TCRdb ran MiXCR on the multiplex PCR reads. The data contain under 250,000 distinct CDR3 sequences, 17% of them seen just once; the ten biggest clones take up 40% to 65%. The sample was blood. These receptor sequences come from a woman between 50 and 59 years old with Graves' hyperthyroidism. CDR3s include the opening cysteine and the closing phenylalanine or tryptophan. The D gene is left open where the match is weak. Clone size is stated in some rows and not others, as once, few, many or a class when expanded.

J: TRBJ2-6
V: TRBV3-1
D: .
size: few
DNA: TGTGCCAGCAGCCACCCCGTGGGCCCAACCCCGGGGGGGGCCAACGTCCTGACTTTC
CDR3: CASSHPVGPTPGGANVLTF

J: TRBJ1-2
V: TRBV6-1
D: .
size: few
DNA: TGTGCCAGCAGGTGGGCGGGAGGCTACACCTTC
CDR3: CASRWAGGYTF

J: TRBJ2-6
V: TRBV6-1
D: .
size: few
DNA: TGTGCCAGCAGTAACAAAGTCTCTGGGGCCAACGTCCTGACTTTC
CDR3: CASSNKVSGANVLTF

J: TRBJ1-4
V: TRBV20-1
D: TRBD1
size: many
DNA: TGCAGTGCTACCGACTCCGGGACAGGGGAAAAACTGTTTTTT
CDR3: CSATDSGTGEKLFF

J: TRBJ1-5
V: TRBV3-1
D: .
size: few
DNA: TGTGCCAGCAGCCAAACCTTTAGCAATCAGCCCCAGCATTTT
CDR3: CASSQTFSNQPQHF

J: TRBJ2-3
V: TRBV20-1
D: .
size: many
DNA: TGCAGTGCCGTCGACAGGGCGGGGGCGGATACGCAGTATTTT
CDR3: CSAVDRAGADTQYF

J: TRBJ2-3
V: TRBV7-8
D: .
size: many
DNA: TGTGCCAGCAGCTTAAATCCGGGTTTCACAGATACGCAGTATTTT
CDR3: CASSLNPGFTDTQYF

J: TRBJ2-3
V: TRBV3-1
D: .
size: many
DNA: TGTGCCAGCAGCCAAGATGCCGGGCGGGGCGACGCAGATACGCAGTATTTT
CDR3: CASSQDAGRGDADTQYF

J: TRBJ2-3
V: TRBV5-4
D: .
size: few
DNA: TGTGCCAGCAGCTTGGTTGCCAGGTCTACAGATACGCAGTATTTT
CDR3: CASSLVARSTDTQYF

J: TRBJ1-4
V: TRBV5-1
D: TRBD1
size: .
DNA: TGCGCCAGCAGCTTGCCCGGACAGGGGAACGAAAAACTGTTTTTT
CDR3: CASSLPGQGNEKLFF

J: TRBJ2-5
V: TRBV29-1
D: TRBD1
size: many
DNA: TGCAGCGTTGGCCAGACAGGGATGGGGCAGACCCAGTACTTC
CDR3: CSVGQTGMGQTQYF

J: TRBJ2-5
V: TRBV20-1
D: .
size: few
DNA: TGCAGTGCTAGAGGGCCCGGGAAGGAGACCCAGTACTTC
CDR3: CSARGPGKETQYF

J: TRBJ2-4
V: TRBV20-1
D: TRBD2
size: .
DNA: TGCAGTGCTAGTGGGGGGGACATTCAGTACTTC
CDR3: CSASGGDIQYF

J: TRBJ1-1
V: TRBV20-1
D: .
size: few
DNA: TGCAGTGCTAGAGATCCCCAACAGAAAAACACTGAAGCTTTCTTT
CDR3: CSARDPQQKNTEAFF

J: TRBJ1-5
V: TRBV29-1
D: TRBD1
size: many
DNA: TGCAGCGTCCAAAACGGGGCGACAGGGAATCAGCCCCAGCATTTT
CDR3: CSVQNGATGNQPQHF

J: TRBJ2-7
V: TRBV6-1
D: .
size: .
DNA: TGTGCCAGCGCCAAAATGGGGGGCGCGTTGGAGCAGTACTTC
CDR3: CASAKMGGALEQYF

J: TRBJ2-7
V: TRBV19
D: TRBD2
size: few
DNA: TGTGCCAGTAGTAGATCGGGACTAGCGGGACTCTACGAGCAGTACTTC
CDR3: CASSRSGLAGLYEQYF

J: TRBJ2-5
V: TRBV5-1
D: TRBD1
size: .
DNA: TGCGCCAGCAGCTCACGACAGGGGATGATTGGAGAGACCCAGTACTTC
CDR3: CASSSRQGMIGETQYF

J: TRBJ1-5
V: TRBV19
D: .
size: many
DNA: TGTGCCAGTAGTATAAACAGGGAAAGCAATCAGCCCCAGCATTTT
CDR3: CASSINRESNQPQHF

J: TRBJ2-7
V: TRBV20-1
D: .
size: many
DNA: TGCAGTGCTAGACCCGAACGGCAATACGAGCAGTACTTC
CDR3: CSARPERQYEQYF

J: TRBJ1-1
V: TRBV6-2/TRBV6-3
D: .
size: many
DNA: TGTGCCAGTACACGGAGCTATGAAGCTTTCTTT
CDR3: CASTRSYEAFF

J: TRBJ2-1
V: TRBV7-9
D: TRBD1
size: many
DNA: TGTGCCAGCAGCCAGGGACAGGGGGCCTACAATGAGCAGTTCTTC
CDR3: CASSQGQGAYNEQFF

J: TRBJ2-7
V: TRBV6-1
D: .
size: few
DNA: TGTGCCAGCAGTGAAGTTGGCGGGGCCCCCTACGAGCAGTACTTC
CDR3: CASSEVGGAPYEQYF

J: TRBJ2-3
V: TRBV7-3
D: .
size: few
DNA: TGTGCCAGCAGCTTAATAGTACCAGATACGCAGTATTTT
CDR3: CASSLIVPDTQYF

J: TRBJ2-7
V: TRBV28
D: TRBD1
size: many
DNA: TGTGCCAGCAGCCCTCCCTCGACAGGGACCTACGAGCAGTACTTC
CDR3: CASSPPSTGTYEQYF

J: TRBJ2-3
V: TRBV9
D: .
size: .
DNA: TGTGCCAGCAGCGTAGGGGAACGGGCGGGCGCAGATACGCAGTATTTT
CDR3: CASSVGERAGADTQYF

J: TRBJ1-1
V: TRBV12-5
D: .
size: .
DNA: TGTGCTAGTGGTTTGGTACCCGGGCCGTGGAACACTGAAGCTTTCTTT
CDR3: CASGLVPGPWNTEAFF

J: TRBJ1-5
V: TRBV6-2/TRBV6-3
D: .
size: many
DNA: TGTGCCAGCAGTTACTCCTTCATTGGGAATCAGCCCCAGCATTTT
CDR3: CASSYSFIGNQPQHF

J: TRBJ1-5
V: TRBV12-5
D: .
size: .
DNA: TGTGCTAGTGGTTTTATAGAGGATAGACAGCCCCAGCATTTT
CDR3: CASGFIEDRQPQHF

J: TRBJ2-3
V: TRBV12-3/TRBV12-4
D: TRBD2
size: .
DNA: TGTGCCAGCAGTTTAGAGCTAGCGGGACAGCAAGATACGCAGTATTTT
CDR3: CASSLELAGQQDTQYF

J: TRBJ1-1
V: TRBV5-1
D: .
size: many
DNA: TGCGCCAGCAGCTTGGAGGGGGGCGAACAGAACACTGAAGCTTTCTTT
CDR3: CASSLEGGEQNTEAFF

J: TRBJ1-1
V: TRBV3-1
D: .
size: many
DNA: TGTGCCAGCACCAAAGGGGAGATAATGAACACTGAAGCTTTCTTT
CDR3: CASTKGEIMNTEAFF